Here is one TCR beta chain with its context. Its antigen is undetermined. The data were obtained in a study of shared clonotypes between healthy human individuals. General observations from the study: Having only a few donors restricted how much genetic and exposure-history diversity was captured.

Several immunoSEQ plates received, in even portions, the genomic DNA of each subset. Tens of thousands of T cell genomes, or approximately 300 ng DNA, went into replicate PCRs of unsorted PBMC. The protocol was immunoSEQ multiplex PCR, while the TCRdb copy is restricted to in-frame clones and leaves out a portion. The table lists 450,000 to 500,000 clones, about 78% of them singletons. The germline V gene has CDR1 SGHAT and CDR2 FQNNGV. This CDR3 spans 16 amino acids. V gave up 5 bases and J gave up 1 base; unmatched junction bases: 4. Donors comprised healthy HIV-negative adults lacking recent acute infections or vaccinations.

Sequences were obtained from PBMCs. The genes are TRBV11-2 and TRBJ2-3, with 12 bases matching TRBD2. This TCR was sampled from a woman aged 35 to 49 in good health. Some clones in this sample may be carry-over from other donors' samples. The CDR3 sequence is CASSIRLAGGTDTQYF. The CDR3 nucleotides read TGTGCCAGCAGCATAAGACTAGCGGGGGGCACAGATACGCAGTATTTT.